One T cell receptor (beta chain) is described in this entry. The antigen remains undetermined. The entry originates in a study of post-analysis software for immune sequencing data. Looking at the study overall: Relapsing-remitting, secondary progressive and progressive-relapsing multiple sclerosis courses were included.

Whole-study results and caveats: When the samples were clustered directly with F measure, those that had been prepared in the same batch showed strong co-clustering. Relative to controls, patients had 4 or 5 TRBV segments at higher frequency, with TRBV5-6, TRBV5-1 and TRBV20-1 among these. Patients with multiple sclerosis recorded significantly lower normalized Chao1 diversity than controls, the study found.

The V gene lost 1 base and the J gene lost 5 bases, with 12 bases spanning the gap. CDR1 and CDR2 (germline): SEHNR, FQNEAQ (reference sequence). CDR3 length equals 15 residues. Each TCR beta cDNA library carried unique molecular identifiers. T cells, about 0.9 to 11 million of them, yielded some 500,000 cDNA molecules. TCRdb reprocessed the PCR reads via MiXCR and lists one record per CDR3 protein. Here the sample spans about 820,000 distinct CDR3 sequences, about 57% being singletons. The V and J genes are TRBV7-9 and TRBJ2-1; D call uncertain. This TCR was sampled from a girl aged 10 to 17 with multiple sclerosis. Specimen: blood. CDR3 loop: CASSLEVTVDNEQFF. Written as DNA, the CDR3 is TGTGCCAGCAGCTTAGAGGTGACCGTTGACAATGAGCAGTTCTTC.